This is a list of T cell receptor beta chains from one sample in a study of immune cell composition in non-small cell lung cancer. TCRdb's copy holds only in-frame clones and misses some; the assay was immunoSEQ multiplex PCR. Among about 8,700 clones, under 80% were seen once, and the ten largest hold around a quarter. Sequenced material: non-adjacent lung tissue. These receptors originate from a human donor with non-small cell lung cancer. Both conserved end residues are part of each CDR3. The order of the fields is clone size, D gene, V gene, J gene, CDR3 protein, CDR3 DNA. D genes are given only for firm matches. Only part of the rows carry a size: once, few, many, or a class if the clone is expanded.

.	.	TRBV5-1	TRBJ2-7	CASSLAGVSNDEQYF	TGCGCCAGCAGCTTGGCCGGGGTGTCCAACGACGAGCAGTACTTC
.	TRBD1	TRBV11-2	TRBJ2-1	CASRPLVGTAYNEQFF	TGTGCCAGCAGGCCCTTAGTCGGGACAGCCTACAATGAGCAGTTCTTC
.	TRBD2	TRBV5-1	TRBJ2-2	CASSLGLAGLTGELFF	TGCGCCAGCAGCTTGGGACTAGCGGGGCTCACCGGGGAGCTGTTTTTT
.	TRBD1	TRBV6-1	TRBJ2-7	CASSLGQGPYEQYF	TGTGCCAGCAGTCTCGGACAGGGTCCCTACGAGCAGTACTTC
.	TRBD1	TRBV6-5	TRBJ2-7	CASSYQGQGIYEQYF	TGTGCCAGCAGTTACCAGGGACAGGGGATATACGAGCAGTACTTC
.	TRBD1	TRBV10-1	TRBJ2-1	CASSESGTGGQDEQFF	TGCGCCAGCAGTGAGTCGGGGACAGGGGGTCAAGATGAGCAGTTCTTC
.	TRBD1	TRBV14	TRBJ2-1	CASSQEGDRDRDEQFF	TGTGCCAGCAGCCAAGAGGGGGACAGGGATAGGGATGAGCAGTTCTTC
.	.	TRBV7-2	TRBJ1-2	CASSRTGYRPF	TGTGCCAGCAGTCGAACCGGGTACAGGCCCTTC
.	TRBD2	TRBV20-1	TRBJ2-4	CTSGGKNIQYF	TGCACTAGCGGGGGGAAAAACATTCAGTACTTC
.	.	TRBV19	TRBJ1-4	CASSTSLKLFF	TGTGCCAGTAGTACCTCCTTAAAACTGTTTTTT
.	.	TRBV7-6	TRBJ1-5	CASSLSPGFQPQHF	TGTGCCAGCAGCTTAAGCCCAGGGTTCCAGCCCCAGCATTTT
.	TRBD1	TRBV9	TRBJ1-2	CASSVDRTLHGYTF	TGTGCCAGCAGCGTGGACAGGACCCTCCATGGCTACACCTTC
.	.	TRBV5-4	TRBJ2-7	CASSLSVEIYEQYF	TGTGCCAGCAGCTTATCGGTCGAGATCTACGAGCAGTACTTC
few	TRBD1	TRBV19	TRBJ1-1	CASSITQTGGTEAFF	TGTGCCAGTAGTATAACACAAACAGGGGGCACTGAAGCTTTCTTT
.	.	TRBV6-5	TRBJ2-5	CAAGETQYF	TGTGCCGCGGGAGAGACCCAGTACTTC
few	TRBD1	TRBV9	TRBJ2-5	CASSELWTGKETQYF	TGTGCCAGCAGCGAGTTATGGACAGGGAAAGAGACCCAGTACTTC
.	TRBD1	TRBV19	TRBJ1-2	CASSIKTGGNYGYTF	TGTGCCAGTAGTATCAAGACAGGGGGCAACTATGGCTACACCTTC
.	TRBD1	TRBV6-4	TRBJ2-6	CASSPGQVSGANVLTF	TGTGCCAGCAGCCCGGGACAGGTCTCTGGGGCCAACGTCCTGACTTTC
.	TRBD1	TRBV7-6	TRBJ1-1	CASSLEGSGGTEAFF	TGTGCCAGCAGCTTAGAAGGGTCAGGGGGCACTGAAGCTTTCTTT
.	.	TRBV7-6	TRBJ2-2	CASSSTVVTGELFF	TGTGCCAGCAGCTCCACCGTAGTAACCGGGGAGCTGTTTTTT
.	TRBD1	TRBV5-6	TRBJ1-1	CASSWDRSNTEAFF	TGTGCCAGCAGCTGGGACAGAAGTAACACTGAAGCTTTCTTT
.	TRBD1	TRBV27	TRBJ2-7	CASSFQGQGYHEQYF	TGTGCCAGCAGTTTCCAGGGACAGGGTTATCACGAGCAGTACTTC
.	TRBD1	TRBV7-9	TRBJ1-4	CASSYDREEEKLFF	TGTGCCAGCAGTTATGACAGGGAAGAGGAAAAACTGTTTTTT
.	.	TRBV6-5	TRBJ1-5	CASSYSTQGDQPQHF	TGTGCCAGCAGTTACTCGACACAGGGCGATCAGCCCCAGCATTTT
.	.	TRBV7-6	TRBJ1-2	CASSLAGVTPYGYTF	TGTGCCAGCAGCTTAGCCGGAGTTACGCCCTATGGCTACACCTTC
few	.	TRBV23-1	TRBJ1-2	CASAPRRRTARFLLYGYTF	TGCGCCAGCGCCCCCCGTCGGAGGACAGCCAGATTCCTGCTCTATGGCTACACCTTC
.	.	TRBV10-3	TRBJ2-2	CAISEPGGFFDTGELFF	TGTGCCATCAGTGAGCCCGGAGGGTTTTTCGACACCGGGGAGCTGTTTTTT
.	.	TRBV5-4	TRBJ1-4	CASSLEYGGKGKLFF	TGTGCCAGCAGCTTGGAGTACGGGGGGAAGGGAAAACTGTTTTTT
.	.	TRBV10-1	TRBJ1-1	CATTSGRENTEAFF	TGCGCTACCACCTCGGGCAGGGAGAACACTGAAGCTTTCTTT
.	TRBD2	TRBV5-1	TRBJ2-5	CASSPSGGAGETQYF	TGCGCCAGCAGCCCCAGCGGGGGGGCGGGGGAGACCCAGTACTTC
once	.	TRBV6-5	TRBJ1-1	CASSGYRNTEAFF	TGTGCCAGCAGTGGCTACAGGAACACTGAAGCTTTCTTT
once	TRBD1	TRBV11-2	TRBJ1-2	CASSLVQGAYGYTF	TGTGCCAGCAGCTTAGTTCAGGGGGCTTATGGCTACACCTTC
few	TRBD1	TRBV27	TRBJ1-6	CASRGTVINSPLHF	TGTGCCAGCCGGGGGACAGTTATTAATTCACCCCTCCACTTT
few	TRBD1	TRBV2	TRBJ1-3	CASNRGVTGNTIYF	TGTGCCAGCAACAGGGGAGTGACTGGAAACACCATATATTTT
medium-sized	TRBD1	TRBV19	TRBJ2-7	CASSIGTGDGEQYF	TGTGCCAGTAGTATTGGGACAGGGGACGGCGAGCAGTACTTC